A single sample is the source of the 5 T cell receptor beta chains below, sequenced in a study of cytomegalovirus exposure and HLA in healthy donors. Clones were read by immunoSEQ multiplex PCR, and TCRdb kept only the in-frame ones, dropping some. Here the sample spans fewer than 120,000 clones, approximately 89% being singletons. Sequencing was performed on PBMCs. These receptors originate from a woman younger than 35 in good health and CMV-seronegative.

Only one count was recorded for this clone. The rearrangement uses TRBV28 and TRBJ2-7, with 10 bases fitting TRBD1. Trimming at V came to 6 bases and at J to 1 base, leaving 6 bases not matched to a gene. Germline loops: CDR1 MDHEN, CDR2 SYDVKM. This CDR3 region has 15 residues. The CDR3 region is CASSSEGQGSYEQYF. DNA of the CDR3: TGTGCCAGCAGCTCTGAGGGACAGGGGTCCTACGAGCAGTACTTC.

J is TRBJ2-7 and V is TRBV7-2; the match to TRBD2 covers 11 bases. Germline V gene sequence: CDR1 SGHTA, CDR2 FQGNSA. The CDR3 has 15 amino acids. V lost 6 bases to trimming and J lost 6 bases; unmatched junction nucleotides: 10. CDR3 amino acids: CASSLELAGGGEQYF. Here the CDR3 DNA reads TGTGCCAGCAGTCTCGAGCTAGCGGGAGGTGGCGAGCAGTACTTC.

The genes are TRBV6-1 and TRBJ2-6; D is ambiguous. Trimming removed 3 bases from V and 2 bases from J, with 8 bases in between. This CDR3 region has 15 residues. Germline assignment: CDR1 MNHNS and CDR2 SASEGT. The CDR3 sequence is CASSDKLAGANVLTF. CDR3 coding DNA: TGTGCCAGCAGTGATAAACTGGCTGGGGCCAACGTCCTGACTTTC.

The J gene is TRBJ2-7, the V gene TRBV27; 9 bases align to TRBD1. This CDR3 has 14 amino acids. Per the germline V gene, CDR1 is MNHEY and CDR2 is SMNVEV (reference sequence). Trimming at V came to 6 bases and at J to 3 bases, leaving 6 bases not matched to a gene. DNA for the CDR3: TGTGCCAGCAGGCGGACAGGGGCGGACTACGAGCAGTACTTC. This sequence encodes CASRRTGADYEQYF.

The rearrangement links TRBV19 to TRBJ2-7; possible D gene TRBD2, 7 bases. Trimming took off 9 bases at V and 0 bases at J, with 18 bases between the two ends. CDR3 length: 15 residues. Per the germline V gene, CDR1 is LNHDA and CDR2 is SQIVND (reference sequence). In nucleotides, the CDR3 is TGTGCCAGCACCAAAGGGGGGGCCACCTCCTACGAGCAGTACTTC. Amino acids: CASTKGGATSYEQYF.